What follows is one TCR beta chain and its context. Trimming removed 7 bases from V and 6 bases from J; junction bases left unmatched: 14. The CDR3 is made up of 15 amino acids. Germline V lookup: CDR1 SGHTA, CDR2 FQGNSA. The data stem from a study of blood T cell repertoires in COVID-19. For the study at large: Some COVID-19 samples were acute and others convalescent; all came from the United States, Italy and Spain.

In the authors' workflow: Reference gene primer amplification gave estimated nucleated cell counts. Repertoires were generated with immunoSEQ multiplex PCR, while TCRdb's copy carries only in-frame clones and drops some. The V and J calls and clone size are taken from that table; D and trimming were inferred from the DNA. The repertoire has 260,000 or so clones, 83% of them found once; the top ten carry approximately 6%. This receptor was identified in an elderly man with acute or convalescent COVID-19. The source material was peripheral blood. V usage is TRBV7-2 and J usage is TRBJ2-5, with 7 bases fitting TRBD1. The CDR3 nucleotides read TGTGCCAGCAAAGACAGGGAAGATAGCGTAAAGACCCAGTACTTC. Translation: CASKDREDSVKTQYF.